Sequencing of this T cell receptor (beta chain) was carried out in a study of blood T cells in healthy people across ages. The CDR3 consists of 15 residues. Sample-barcoded 5' priming and a J-beta primer mix drove a second PCR of about 7 to 11 cycles. TCRdb independently ran MiXCR on the 5' RACE reads; one entry per CDR3 protein. The sample includes about 1.5 million distinct CDR3 sequences, roughly two fifths seen only once; the top ten take approximately 4.1%. A remark on this clonotype: The junction and the germline gene differ at one end; a read error may be behind it.

The clonotype was recovered from a young woman in good health. The chain couples TRBV12-3 or TRBV12-4 to TRBJ1-2; 7 bases map to TRBD1. The specimen sequenced was blood. CDR3 sequence reads: CASTSRQGDNYDYTF. DNA for the CDR3: TGTGCCAGCACCTCAAGACAGGGTGATAACTATGACTACACCTTC.